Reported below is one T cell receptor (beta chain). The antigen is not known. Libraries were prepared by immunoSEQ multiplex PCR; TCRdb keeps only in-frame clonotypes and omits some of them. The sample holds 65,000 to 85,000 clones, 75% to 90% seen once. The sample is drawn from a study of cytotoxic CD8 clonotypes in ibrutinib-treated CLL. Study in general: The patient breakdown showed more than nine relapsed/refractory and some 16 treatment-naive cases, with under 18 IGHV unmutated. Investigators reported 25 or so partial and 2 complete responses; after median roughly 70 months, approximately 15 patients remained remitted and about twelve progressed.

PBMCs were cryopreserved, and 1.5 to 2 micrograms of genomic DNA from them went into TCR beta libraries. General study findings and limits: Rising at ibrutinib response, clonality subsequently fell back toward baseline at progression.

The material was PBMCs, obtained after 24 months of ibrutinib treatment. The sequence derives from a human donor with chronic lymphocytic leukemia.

The CDR3 region is CASSLSDWGSALNYGYTF. CDR3 sequence (DNA): TGTGCCAGCAGTTTATCGGATTGGGGTTCCGCGCTGAACTATGGCTACACCTTC. This rearrangement joins TRBV28 to TRBJ1-2; D gene uncertain. The CDR3 length is 18 residues. Germline assignment: CDR1 MDHEN and CDR2 SYDVKM. Trimming shortened V by 1 base and J by 2 bases, and 20 bases separated the two germline ends.